These 20 T cell receptor beta chains were sequenced from one sample in a study of CD8 T cells in ankylosing spondylitis. Study-wide findings and caveats: Several highly homologous variants made up a TCR beta motif that seemed to typify ankylosing spondylitis blood.

MiXCR was run by TCRdb on the 5' RACE reads, yielding one entry per CDR3 protein. Of 450,000 to 550,000 distinct CDR3 sequences in the sample, roughly 5.2% were seen once. Their antigens remain unidentified. The sequenced sample consisted of blood, either unsorted or a sorted T cell fraction (not recorded which). The receptors were sampled from a male donor with ankylosing spondylitis.

This rearrangement joins TRBV20-1 to TRBJ2-1, with 8 bases identical to TRBD2. Germline V gene lookup returns CDR1 DFQATT and CDR2 SNEGSKA (reference sequence). The J segment lost 15 bases and the V segment lost 6 bases, leaving 10 bases of the junction unmatched. The CDR3 contains 11 residues. The CDR3 nucleotides are TGCAGTGCCTTTAGCGGGACCCAATGGTTCTTC. Its protein product is CSAFSGTQWFF.

In its sample, this clonotype was seen many times. This sequence joins TRBV10-3 and TRBJ2-1; TRBD2 aligns across 8 bases. This CDR3 has 14 amino acids. Per the germline V gene, CDR1 is ENHRY and CDR2 is SYGVKD. V lost 4 bases, J lost 4 bases, and 3 bases stayed unmatched. CDR3 in amino acids: CAISAASGYNEQFF. The CDR3 DNA is TGTGCCATCAGTGCGGCTAGCGGGTACAATGAGCAGTTCTTC.

At least ten counts were recorded for this clonotype. The chain carries TRBV10-3 and TRBJ1-2, with a possible D match to TRBD1 (5 bases). Germline assignment: CDR1 ENHRY and CDR2 SYGVKD. This CDR3 comprises 13 residues. The germline V and J ends were trimmed by 4 bases and 3 bases, with 9 bases remaining between them. The CDR3 bases are TGTGCCATCAGTGGTTTAGGGGACTATGGCTACACCTTC. It specifies CAISGLGDYGYTF.

There are many counts of this clonotype. The chain has TRBV20-1 and TRBJ1-1; D not resolved. Germline V CDR1 and CDR2: DFQATT, SNEGSKA (reference sequence). The length of the CDR3 is 14 residues. Trimming shortened V by 2 bases and J by 0 bases, and 10 bases separated the two germline ends. This chain's CDR3 is CSARWISLNTEAFF. The CDR3 nucleotides read TGCAGTGCTAGATGGATAAGTCTGAACACTGAAGCTTTCTTT.

This clonotype was detected a few times. V gene TRBV7-9 combines with J gene TRBJ1-2, with D perhaps matching TRBD1 (6 bases). The CDR3 runs to 16 residues. V was clipped by 1 base and J by 2 bases, with 14 bases between them. In germline, CDR1 is SEHNR, CDR2 FQNEAQ (reference sequence). CDR3 nucleotides: TGTGCCAGCAGCTTAGGCAGGGGCAGCGAAAACTATGGCTACACCTTC. Protein sequence: CASSLGRGSENYGYTF.

This clonotype has a count of ten or more. The chain links TRBV4-3 to TRBJ2-1; D is possibly TRBD2 (5 bases). The CDR3 length is 15 residues. CDR1 LGHNA and CDR2 YSLEER come from the germline V gene. V lost 0 bases to trimming and J lost 2 bases, with 8 bases between them. In DNA form, the CDR3 reads TGCGCCAGCAGCCAAGATGAGGGTCCCTACAATGAGCAGTTCTTC. This encodes CASSQDEGPYNEQFF.

This clonotype was detected ten times or more. This chain uses TRBV5-1 with TRBJ2-1, with 11 bases lining up with TRBD2. The junction had 5 bases not matched to a gene; V was cut back by 1 base and J by 8 bases. Germline loops: CDR1 SGHRS, CDR2 YFSETQ. The CDR3 totals 15 residues. CDR3 nucleotide sequence: TGCGCCAGCAGCTTGCAACTAGCGGGAGTGGATGAGCAGTTCTTC. Protein product: CASSLQLAGVDEQFF.

This clonotype was picked up many times. V is TRBV4-2 and J is TRBJ2-5; 10 nucleotides align to TRBD1. Germline-derived CDR1 and CDR2 are LGHNA and YNFKEQ. Losses at the gene ends were 3 bases for V and 5 bases for J; bases not matched to a gene: 3. CDR3 length equals 14 residues. CDR3 residues: CASSHDRGRETQYF. As DNA, the CDR3 is TGTGCCAGCAGCCATGACAGGGGGCGTGAGACCCAGTACTTC.

Concerning this clonotype itself: The junction does not match germline at one end; this may be a read error. This chain links TRBV5-1 with TRBJ2-5, with D maybe TRBD2 (5 bases). The CDR3 runs 13 residues. Looked up from germline, CDR1 is SGHRS and CDR2 is YFSETQ. CDR3 amino acids: CASGFGIEETQYF. The CDR3 coding sequence is TGCGCCAGCGGCTTCGGGATCGAAGAGACCCAGTACTTC. Full variable domain (rest looked up from reference TRBV5-1 and TRBJ2-5): KAGVTQTPRYLIKTRGQQVTLSCSPISGHRSVSWYQQTPGQGLQFLFEYFSETQRNKGNFPGRFSGRQFSNSRSEMNVSTLELGDSALYLCASGFGIEETQYFGPGTRLLVL.

This clonotype was counted many times. The V call is TRBV6-5, the J call TRBJ2-2; perhaps TRBD2 as D (5 bases). V dropped 2 bases and J dropped 1 base, with 8 bases sitting between them. Germline V gives CDR1 MNHEY, CDR2 SVGAGI. The CDR3 has 15 amino acids. The CDR3 DNA reads as TGTGCCAGCAGTTACCAGCGGAGGAACACCGGGGAGCTGTTTTTT. Translated, it gives CASSYQRRNTGELFF.

This clonotype was recorded a few times. CDR3 protein: CSVEEGVDAEQFF. The CDR3 DNA reads TGCAGCGTTGAAGAAGGGGTCGATGCGGAGCAGTTCTTC. V and J are TRBV29-1 and TRBJ2-1, with a weak D call TRBD1 (5 bases). V was trimmed by 0 bases and J by 10 bases, leaving 13 bases between them. This CDR3 is built from 13 residues. Germline V gene data show CDR1 as SQVTM and CDR2 as ANQGSEA.

This clonotype appeared many times. The chain combines TRBV20-1 with TRBJ2-3; D gene ambiguous. V lost 3 bases and J 0 bases, leaving 7 bases between the germline ends. The CDR3 has 13 amino acids. Germline CDR1 and CDR2: DFQATT and SNEGSKA (reference sequence). The CDR3 nucleotides read TGCAGTGCTAGGGTGACTAGCACAGATACGCAGTATTTT. This sequence encodes CSARVTSTDTQYF.

This clonotype showed up just a few times. CDR3 DNA sequence: TGTGCCAGCAGCACCGGGACATGGGGCAATCAGCCCCAGCATTTT. Amino acids: CASSTGTWGNQPQHF. V usage is TRBV16 and J usage is TRBJ1-5; tentatively, D is TRBD1 (6 bases). This CDR3 is built from 15 residues. Trimming stripped 5 bases from V and 2 bases from J, with 13 bases between. The germline gives CDR1 KGHSY, CDR2 FQNENV.

The table lists this clonotype with a few counts. The rearrangement joins TRBV9 to TRBJ2-3; D ambiguous. The CDR3 has 14 amino acids. Germline V gene lookup returns CDR1 SGDLS and CDR2 YYNGEE. Trimming shortened V by 0 bases and J by 2 bases, and 7 bases separated the two germline ends. The CDR3 DNA reads as TGTGCCAGCAGCGTAGGTGGGATCACAGATACGCAGTATTTT. It translates to CASSVGGITDTQYF. The complete variable domain, with remaining parts taken from reference TRBV9 and TRBJ2-3, reads DSGVTQTPKHLITATGQRVTLRCSPRSGDLSVYWYQQSLDQGLQFLIQYYNGEERAKGNILERFSAQQFPDLHSELNLSSLELGDSALYFCASSVGGITDTQYFGPGTRLTVL.

In its sample, this clonotype was seen a few times. CDR3 sequence: CASSYSSRQGGNTGELFF. The CDR3 DNA follows: TGTGCCAGCAGTTACTCCTCCCGACAGGGGGGGAACACCGGGGAGCTGTTTTTT. The rearrangement uses TRBV6-2 or TRBV6-3 and TRBJ2-2, with 9 positions matching TRBD1. The length of the CDR3 is 18 residues. Germline trimming cut 0 bases from V and 1 base from J; bases unmatched to any gene: 6. Germline-derived CDR1 and CDR2 are MNHEY and SVGEGT.

This clonotype was seen ten or more times. The chain joins TRBV4-2 to TRBJ2-7, with TRBD2 matching over 10 bases. The CDR3 totals 14 residues. Trimming at V came to 3 bases and at J to 6 bases, leaving 5 bases not matched to a gene. From germline, CDR1 is LGHNA and CDR2 YNFKEQ. The CDR3 sequence: CASSQSSGRSEQYF. The CDR3 DNA is TGTGCCAGCAGCCAGTCTAGCGGGAGAAGCGAGCAGTACTTC.

This clonotype has at least ten counts. The V call is TRBV7-2, the J call TRBJ1-1; D perhaps matches TRBD1 (5 bases). Trimming shortened V by 5 bases and J by 4 bases, and 14 bases separated the two germline ends. The CDR3 spans 14 residues. Germline-derived CDR1 and CDR2 are SGHTA and FQGNSA. CDR3 sequence: CASSIAWGGTEAFF. The CDR3 nucleotides read TGTGCCAGCAGCATTGCGTGGGGCGGCACTGAAGCTTTCTTT.

Many counts were recorded for this clonotype. The V call is TRBV5-1, the J call TRBJ1-2, with D perhaps matching TRBD1 (5 bases). The CDR3 runs to 13 residues. The germline CDR1 and CDR2 sequences are SGHRS and YFSETQ. V lost 6 bases and J 8 bases, leaving 17 bases between the germline ends. CDR3: CASTRDGYWGYTF. DNA of the CDR3: TGCGCCAGCACCCGGGACGGCTATTGGGGCTACACCTTC. The entire variable domain, with the rest obtained from reference TRBV5-1 and TRBJ1-2, is as follows: KAGVTQTPRYLIKTRGQQVTLSCSPISGHRSVSWYQQTPGQGLQFLFEYFSETQRNKGNFPGRFSGRQFSNSRSEMNVSTLELGDSALYLCASTRDGYWGYTFGSGTRLTVV.

This clonotype was picked up many times. The chain links TRBV7-2 to TRBJ1-1; no definite D call. CDR1 is SGHTA and CDR2 is FQGNSA in the germline V gene. The V end was cut by 6 bases, the J end by 1 base, with 12 bases between. The CDR3 is 14 residues long. The CDR3 DNA reads TGTGCCAGCAGTTTGACAAAGTGGAACACTGAAGCTTTCTTT. This codes for CASSLTKWNTEAFF.

The chain links TRBV5-1 to TRBJ2-7; tentatively, D is TRBD1 or TRBD2 (5 bases each). Germline V gene lookup returns CDR1 SGHRS and CDR2 YFSETQ. V was shortened by 1 base and J by 5 bases, with 10 bases between the two germline ends. This CDR3 is built from 13 residues. This CDR3 reads CASSLRGTNEQYF. Here the CDR3 DNA reads TGCGCCAGCAGCTTGCGAGGGACGAACGAGCAGTACTTC.